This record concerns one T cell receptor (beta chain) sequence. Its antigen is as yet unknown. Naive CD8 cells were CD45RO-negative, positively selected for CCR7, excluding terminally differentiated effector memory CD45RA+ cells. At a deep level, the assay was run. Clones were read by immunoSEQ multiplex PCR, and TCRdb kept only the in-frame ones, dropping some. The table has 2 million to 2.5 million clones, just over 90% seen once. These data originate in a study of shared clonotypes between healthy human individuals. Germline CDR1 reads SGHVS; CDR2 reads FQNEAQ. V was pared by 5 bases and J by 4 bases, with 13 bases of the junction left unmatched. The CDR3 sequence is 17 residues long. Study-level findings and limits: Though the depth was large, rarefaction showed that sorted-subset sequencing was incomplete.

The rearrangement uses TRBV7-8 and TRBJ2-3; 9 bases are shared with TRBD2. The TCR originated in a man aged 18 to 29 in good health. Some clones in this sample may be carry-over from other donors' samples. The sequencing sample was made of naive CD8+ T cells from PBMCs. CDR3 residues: CASSPRRRAGGSDTQYF. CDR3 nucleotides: TGTGCCAGCAGCCCACGACGGAGAGCGGGAGGATCAGATACGCAGTATTTT. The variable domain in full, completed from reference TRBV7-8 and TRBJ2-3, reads GAGVSQSPRYKVAKRGQDVALRCDPISGHVSLFWYQQALGQGPEFLTYFQNEAQLDKSGLPSDRFFAERPEGSVSTLKIQRTQQEDSAVYLCASSPRRRAGGSDTQYFGPGTRLTVL.